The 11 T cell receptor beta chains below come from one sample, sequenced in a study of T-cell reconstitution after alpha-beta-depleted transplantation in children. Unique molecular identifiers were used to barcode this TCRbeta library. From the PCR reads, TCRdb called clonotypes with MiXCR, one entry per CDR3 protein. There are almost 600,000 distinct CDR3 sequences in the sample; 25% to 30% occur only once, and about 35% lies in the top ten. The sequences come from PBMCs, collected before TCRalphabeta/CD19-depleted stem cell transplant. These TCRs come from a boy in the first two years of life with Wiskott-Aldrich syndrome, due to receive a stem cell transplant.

This CDR3 is CASSLGLAGEVYNEQFF. The CDR3 DNA follows: TGTGCCAGCAGCTTGGGACTAGCGGGAGAGGTCTACAATGAGCAGTTCTTC. The genes are TRBV13 and TRBJ2-1; TRBD2 matches 14 bases. V was pared by 3 bases and J by 3 bases, with 4 bases of the junction left unmatched. The CDR3 length is 17 residues. CDR1 is PRHDT, CDR2 FYEKMQ, per germline (reference sequence).

The CDR3 sequence: CSVVSGTKNIQYF. The CDR3 region has the DNA TGCAGTGTAGTTAGCGGGACCAAAAACATTCAGTACTTC. J is TRBJ2-4 and V is TRBV20-1, with TRBD2 identical over 8 bases. Germline assignment: CDR1 DFQATT and CDR2 SNEGSKA (reference sequence). Trimming took 7 bases from V and 2 from J; bases not matched to a gene: 4. The CDR3 has 13 residues.

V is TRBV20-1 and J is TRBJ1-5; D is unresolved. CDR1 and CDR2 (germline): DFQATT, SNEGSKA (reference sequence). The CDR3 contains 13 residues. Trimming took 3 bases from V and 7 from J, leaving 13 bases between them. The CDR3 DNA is TGCAGTGCTAGCTCGTGGGGAGAACAGCCCCAGCATTTT. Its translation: CSASSWGEQPQHF.

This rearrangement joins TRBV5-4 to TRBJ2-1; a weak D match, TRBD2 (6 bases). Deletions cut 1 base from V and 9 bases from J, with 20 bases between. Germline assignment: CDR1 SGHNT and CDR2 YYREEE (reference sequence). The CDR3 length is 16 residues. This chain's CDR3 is CASSLWSGARGGEQFF. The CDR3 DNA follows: TGTGCCAGCAGCTTGTGGTCCGGGGCCCGGGGAGGTGAGCAGTTCTTC.

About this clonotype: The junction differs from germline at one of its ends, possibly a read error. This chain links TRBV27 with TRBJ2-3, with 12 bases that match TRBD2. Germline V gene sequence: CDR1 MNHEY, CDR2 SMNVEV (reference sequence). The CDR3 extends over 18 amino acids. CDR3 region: CASTLLAGGVLGTDTQYF. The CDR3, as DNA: TGTGCCAGCACTTTACTAGCGGGAGGAGTGTTGGGCACAGATACGCAGTATTTT.

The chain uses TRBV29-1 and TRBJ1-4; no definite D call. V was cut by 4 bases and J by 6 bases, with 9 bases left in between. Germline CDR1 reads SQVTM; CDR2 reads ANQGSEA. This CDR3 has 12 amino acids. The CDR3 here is CSVGAGHEKLFF. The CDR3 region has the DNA TGCAGCGTTGGAGCAGGTCATGAAAAACTGTTTTTT.

The CDR3, as DNA: TGTGCCAGCAGCGTAGCCGACACTGAAGCTTTCTTT. This gives the protein CASSVADTEAFF. V and J are TRBV9 and TRBJ1-1, with D uncertain. The CDR3 is made up of 12 amino acids. CDR1 is SGDLS, CDR2 YYNGEE, per germline. Trimming stripped 0 bases from V and 3 bases from J, with 3 bases between.

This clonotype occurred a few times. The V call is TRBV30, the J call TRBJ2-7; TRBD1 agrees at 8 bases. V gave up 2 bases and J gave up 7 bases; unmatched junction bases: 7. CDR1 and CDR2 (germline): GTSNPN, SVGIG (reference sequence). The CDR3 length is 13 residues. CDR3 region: CAWSILTGGEQYF. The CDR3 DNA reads TGTGCCTGGAGTATCCTAACAGGGGGAGAGCAGTACTTC.

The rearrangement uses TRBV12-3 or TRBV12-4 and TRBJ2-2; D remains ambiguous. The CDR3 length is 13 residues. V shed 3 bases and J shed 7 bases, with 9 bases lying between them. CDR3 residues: CASSFKAIGELFF. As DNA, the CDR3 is TGTGCCAGCAGTTTTAAAGCGATCGGGGAGCTGTTTTTT.

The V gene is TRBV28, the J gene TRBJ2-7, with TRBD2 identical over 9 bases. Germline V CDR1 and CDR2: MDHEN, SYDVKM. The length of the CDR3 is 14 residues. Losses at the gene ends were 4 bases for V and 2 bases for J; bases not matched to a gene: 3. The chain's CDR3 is CASSSSGTTYEQYF. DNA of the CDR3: TGTGCCAGCAGTTCTAGCGGGACGACCTACGAGCAGTACTTC. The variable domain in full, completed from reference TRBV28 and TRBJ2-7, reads DVKVTQSSRYLVKRTGEKVFLECVQDMDHENMFWYRQDPGLGLRLIYFSYDVKMKEKGDIPEGYSVSREKKERFSLILESASTNQTSMYLCASSSSGTTYEQYFGPGTRLTVT.

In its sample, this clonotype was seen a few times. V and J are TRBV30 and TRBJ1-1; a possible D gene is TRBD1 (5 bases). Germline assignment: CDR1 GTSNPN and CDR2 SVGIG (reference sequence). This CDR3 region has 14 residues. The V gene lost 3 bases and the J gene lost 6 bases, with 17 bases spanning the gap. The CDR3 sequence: CAWRLPGPGAEAFF. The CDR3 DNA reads TGTGCCTGGAGGTTACCGGGGCCGGGGGCTGAAGCTTTCTTT. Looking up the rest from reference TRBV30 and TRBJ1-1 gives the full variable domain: SQTIHQWPATLVQPVGSPLSLECTVEGTSNPNLYWYRQAAGRGLQLLFYSVGIGQISSEVPQNLSASRPQDRQFILSSKKLLLSDSGFYLCAWRLPGPGAEAFFGQGTRLTVV.